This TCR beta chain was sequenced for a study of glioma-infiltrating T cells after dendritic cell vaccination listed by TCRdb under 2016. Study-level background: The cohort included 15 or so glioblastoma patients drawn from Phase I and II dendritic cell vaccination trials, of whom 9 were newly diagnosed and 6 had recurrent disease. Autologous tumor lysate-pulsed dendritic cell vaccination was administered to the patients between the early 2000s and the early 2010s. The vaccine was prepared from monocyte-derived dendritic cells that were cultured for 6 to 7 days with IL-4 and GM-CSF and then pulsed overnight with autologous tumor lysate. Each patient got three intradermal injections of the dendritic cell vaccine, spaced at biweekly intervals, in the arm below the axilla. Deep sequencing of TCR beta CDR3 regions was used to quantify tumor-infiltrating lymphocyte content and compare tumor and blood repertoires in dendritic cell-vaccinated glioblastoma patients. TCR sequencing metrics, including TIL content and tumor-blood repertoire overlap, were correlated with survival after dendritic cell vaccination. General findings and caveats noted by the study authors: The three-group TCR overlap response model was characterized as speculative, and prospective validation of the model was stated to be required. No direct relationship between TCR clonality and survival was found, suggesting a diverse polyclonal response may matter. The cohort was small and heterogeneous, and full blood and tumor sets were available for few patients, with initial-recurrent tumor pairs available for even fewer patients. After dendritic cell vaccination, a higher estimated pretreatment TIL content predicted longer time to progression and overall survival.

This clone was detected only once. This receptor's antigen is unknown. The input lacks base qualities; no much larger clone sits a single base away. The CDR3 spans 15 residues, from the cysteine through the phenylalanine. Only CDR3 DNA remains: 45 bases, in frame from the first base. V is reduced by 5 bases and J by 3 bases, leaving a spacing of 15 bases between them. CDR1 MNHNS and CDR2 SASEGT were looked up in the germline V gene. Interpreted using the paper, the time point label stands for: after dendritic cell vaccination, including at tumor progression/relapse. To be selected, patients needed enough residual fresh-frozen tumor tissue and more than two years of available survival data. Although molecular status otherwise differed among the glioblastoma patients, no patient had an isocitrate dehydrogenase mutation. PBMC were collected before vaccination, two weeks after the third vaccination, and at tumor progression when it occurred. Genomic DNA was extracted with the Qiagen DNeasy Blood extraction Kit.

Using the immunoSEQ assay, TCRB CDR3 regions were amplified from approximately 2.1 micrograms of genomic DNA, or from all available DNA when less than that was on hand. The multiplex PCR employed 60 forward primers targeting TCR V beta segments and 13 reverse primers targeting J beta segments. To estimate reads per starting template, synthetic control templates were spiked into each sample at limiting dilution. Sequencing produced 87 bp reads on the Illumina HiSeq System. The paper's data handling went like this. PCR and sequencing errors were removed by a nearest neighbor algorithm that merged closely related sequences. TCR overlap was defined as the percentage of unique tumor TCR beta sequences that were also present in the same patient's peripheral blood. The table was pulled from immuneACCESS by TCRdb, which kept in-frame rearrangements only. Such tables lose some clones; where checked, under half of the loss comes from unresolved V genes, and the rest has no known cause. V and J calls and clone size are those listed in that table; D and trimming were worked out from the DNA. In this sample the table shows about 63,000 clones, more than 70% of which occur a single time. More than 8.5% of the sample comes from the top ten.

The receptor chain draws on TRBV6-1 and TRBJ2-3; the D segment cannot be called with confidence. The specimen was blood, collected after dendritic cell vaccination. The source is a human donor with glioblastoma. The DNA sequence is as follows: TGTGCCAGCAGTCCCAATTTTTTCGGGACAGATACGCAGTATTTT. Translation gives CASSPNFFGTDTQYF.